Following are 32 T cell receptor beta chains from one sample sequenced in a study of blood T cell repertoires in COVID-19. Sequenced by immunoSEQ multiplex PCR; TCRdb stores in-frame clones only, minus some. Among roughly 140,000 clones listed, 84% were seen once. The sequencing input was peripheral blood. These receptors were taken from an elderly woman in a cohort sampled during active or convalescent COVID-19.

This chain uses TRBV25-1 with TRBJ1-1; 8 bases match TRBD1. Germline CDR1 reads MGHDK; CDR2 reads SYGVNS. The CDR3 length is 15 residues. The trim removed 7 bases at V and 0 bases at J, leaving 7 bases unmatched. Here the CDR3 DNA reads TGTGCCAGCATAGGACAGGGCAAAATGAACACTGAAGCTTTCTTT. Encoded protein: CASIGQGKMNTEAFF.

The V gene is TRBV2, the J gene TRBJ2-1; D is perhaps TRBD2 (5 bases). The ends were cut back, 2 bases at V and 8 bases at J, with 10 bases in the middle. The germline gives CDR1 SNHLY, CDR2 FYNNEI. CDR3 length: 13 amino acids. Here the CDR3 reads CASSETRVDEQFF. CDR3 nucleotides: TGTGCCAGCAGTGAAACGAGGGTCGATGAGCAGTTCTTC.

The chain recombines TRBV4-2 with TRBJ2-1; 10 positions match TRBD2. The junction had 4 bases not matched to a gene; V was cut back by 5 bases and J by 3 bases. This CDR3 comprises 15 residues. Germline assignment: CDR1 LGHNA and CDR2 YNFKEQ. This chain's CDR3 is CASSDGTSVYNEQFF. The CDR3 DNA follows: TGTGCCAGCAGCGACGGGACTAGCGTCTACAATGAGCAGTTCTTC.

This clone was detected once. The chain joins TRBV3-1 (or the pseudogene TRBV3-2) to TRBJ2-5; D may be TRBD2 (6 bases). Per the germline V gene, CDR1 is LGHDT and CDR2 is YNNKEL (reference sequence). V was trimmed by 2 bases and J by 5 bases, leaving 9 bases between them. The CDR3 loop spans 13 amino acids. The CDR3 spells CASSQYGGETQYF. The CDR3 nucleotides read TGTGCCAGCAGCCAATATGGAGGGGAGACCCAGTACTTC.

V is TRBV28 and J is TRBJ2-1; 7 positions agree with TRBD1. CDR3 size: 11 residues. CDR1 and CDR2 from the germline V gene are MDHEN and SYDVKM. The trim removed 9 bases at V and 8 bases at J, leaving 4 bases unmatched. Here the CDR3 reads CASQDRDEQFF. The CDR3 nucleotides are TGTGCCAGTCAAGACAGGGATGAGCAGTTCTTC.

The chain recombines TRBV6-5 with TRBJ2-7; 9 bases fit TRBD1. CDR1 and CDR2 (germline): MNHEY, SVGAGI. V was pared by 7 bases and J by 4 bases, with 11 bases of the junction left unmatched. The CDR3 runs 15 residues. CDR3 nucleotides: TGTGCCAGCAATTCAGGACAGGGGTCTAGGTACGAGCAGTACTTC. This encodes CASNSGQGSRYEQYF.

This clone has more than one count but fewer than ten. The rearrangement links TRBV25-1 to TRBJ1-1, with D tentatively TRBD1 (5 bases). Trimming shortened V by 6 bases and J by 10 bases, and 12 bases separated the two germline ends. This CDR3 is built from 11 residues. Per germline, CDR1 MGHDK and CDR2 SYGVNS. CDR3 nucleotides: TGTGCCAGCAGATTAGGGCAGGGAGCTTTCTTT. Its translation is CASRLGQGAFF.

The V gene is TRBV5-1, the J gene TRBJ2-7, with a possible D match to TRBD1 (6 bases). This CDR3 has 13 residues. The germline V and J ends were trimmed by 5 bases and 5 bases, with 14 bases remaining between them. Germline CDR1 reads SGHRS; CDR2 reads YFSETQ. CDR3 region: CASRRQGNDEQYF. The CDR3 DNA reads TGCGCCAGCAGGCGGCAGGGGAACGACGAGCAGTACTTC.

This chain connects TRBV5-1 to TRBJ2-5, with 10 bases identical to TRBD2. The V gene end was trimmed by 4 bases and the J gene end by 2 bases; junction bases not matched to a gene: 5. This CDR3 region has 15 residues. The germline gives CDR1 SGHRS, CDR2 YFSETQ. CDR3 coding DNA: TGCGCCAGCAGCGCCAGGGGACTAGCGCAAGAGACCCAGTACTTC. Protein: CASSARGLAQETQYF.

V is TRBV29-1 and J is TRBJ2-7, with a weak D call TRBD1 (6 bases). Germline CDR1 and CDR2: SQVTM and ANQGSEA. The CDR3 runs 13 residues. V lost 3 bases, J lost 2 bases, and 11 bases lay in between. The CDR3 sequence: CSVEGDKAYEQYF. The CDR3 coding sequence is TGCAGCGTTGAGGGGGACAAAGCCTACGAGCAGTACTTC.

V gene TRBV19 combines with J gene TRBJ1-6, with a weak D call TRBD1 (5 bases). CDR3 size: 15 residues. Germline CDR1 reads LNHDA; CDR2 reads SQIVND (reference sequence). Trimming pared 4 bases from V and 9 bases from J, leaving 16 bases between. The CDR3 bases are TGTGCCAGTAGTACATTAACAGGCCTAACTTCACCCCTCCACTTT. Translation gives CASSTLTGLTSPLHF.

V usage is TRBV18 and J usage is TRBJ2-5; 7 positions agree with TRBD1. With V trimmed by 6 bases and J by 2 bases, 6 bases remained unmatched. The CDR3 is 14 residues long. Germline CDR1 and CDR2: KGHSH and LQKENI. The CDR3 DNA reads TGTGCCAGCTCGGACGGGACAGATCAAGAGACCCAGTACTTC. It is translated as CASSDGTDQETQYF.

The J gene is TRBJ1-4, the V gene TRBV6-5; perhaps TRBD1 as D (6 bases). Trimming removed 11 bases at V and 7 bases at J, with 17 bases between. CDR3 length: 13 residues. Germline-derived CDR1 and CDR2 are MNHEY and SVGAGI. CDR3 sequence reads: CAAGRGAREKLFF. CDR3 DNA: TGTGCCGCTGGTCGGGGGGCACGTGAAAAACTGTTTTTT.

The J gene is TRBJ1-1, the V gene TRBV2; 12 bases are shared with TRBD1. CDR3 length: 15 amino acids. V lost 6 bases, J lost 6 bases, and 8 bases stayed unmatched. Germline V gene sequence: CDR1 SNHLY, CDR2 FYNNEI. DNA for the CDR3: TGTGCCAGCAGGGGGACAGGGGGCCTCATGGCTGAAGCTTTCTTT. Residues: CASRGTGGLMAEAFF.

The chain links TRBV7-9 to TRBJ1-2; D is undetermined. V was clipped by 1 base and J by 6 bases, with 6 bases between them. Germline CDR1 and CDR2: SEHNR and FQNEAQ (reference sequence). The CDR3 is made up of 12 amino acids. The CDR3 loop reads CASSLGVDGYTF. The CDR3 nucleotides read TGTGCCAGCAGCTTAGGAGTGGATGGCTACACCTTC.

Remarks on this clone: One junction end does not reproduce the germline sequence, and a read error may be involved. The sample contains more than one DNA sequence encoding this CDR3. The rearrangement links TRBV14 to TRBJ2-5; D remains unclear. Per the germline V gene, CDR1 is SGHDN and CDR2 is FVKESK. The CDR3 has 12 amino acids. The DNA of the CDR3 is TGTGCCAGTAGCCAAACACAAGAGACCCAGTACTTC. Amino acid sequence: CASSQTQETQYF.

This sequence joins TRBV19 and TRBJ1-4, with D perhaps TRBD1 (5 bases). The CDR3 is 15 residues long. CDR1 is LNHDA and CDR2 is SQIVND in the germline V gene (reference sequence). V dropped 6 bases and J dropped 1 base, with 12 bases sitting between them. The CDR3: CASRAQGRTNEKLFF. As DNA, the CDR3 is TGTGCCAGTAGAGCCCAGGGTAGAACTAATGAAAAACTGTTTTTT. The variable domain in full, with the rest retrieved from reference TRBV19 and TRBJ1-4, is DGGITQSPKYLFRKEGQNVTLSCEQNLNHDAMYWYRQDPGQGLRLIYYSQIVNDFQKGDIAEGYSVSREKKESFPLTVTSAQKNPTAFYLCASRAQGRTNEKLFFGSGTQLSVL.

Only a few counts were recorded for this clone. The rearrangement joins TRBV9 to TRBJ1-3; D uncertain. V was pared by 0 bases and J by 4 bases, with 11 bases between. The germline V gene has CDR1 SGDLS and CDR2 YYNGEE. The CDR3 has 15 amino acids. The chain's CDR3 is CASSVEGVWGNTIYF. CDR3 nucleotides: TGTGCCAGCAGCGTAGAGGGAGTTTGGGGAAACACCATATATTTT.

The CDR3 protein is CASRREPLSYEQYF. The CDR3 coding sequence is TGTGCCAGTAGGCGGGAGCCCCTCTCCTACGAGCAGTACTTC. The rearrangement uses TRBV19 and TRBJ2-7; the match to TRBD2 covers 7 bases. Germline loops: CDR1 LNHDA, CDR2 SQIVND (reference sequence). This CDR3 has 14 amino acids. Unmatched junction bases numbered 5, after V lost 6 bases and J lost 0 bases.

V usage is TRBV7-2 and J usage is TRBJ2-3; 12 bases map to TRBD2. Trimming removed 0 bases from V and 4 bases from J; junction bases left unmatched: 11. The CDR3 sequence is 19 residues long. CDR1 is SGHTA, CDR2 FQGNSA, per germline. The CDR3 is CASSLAALAGGPMSDTQYF. The DNA of the CDR3 is TGTGCCAGCAGCTTAGCGGCTCTAGCGGGGGGGCCAATGTCAGATACGCAGTATTTT.

The rearrangement uses TRBV2 and TRBJ1-6; D is perhaps TRBD1 (6 bases). The CDR3 totals 11 residues. Germline CDR1 reads SNHLY; CDR2 reads FYNNEI. The V and J ends lost 7 bases and 16 bases respectively, with 14 bases between them. DNA for the CDR3: TGTGCCAGCAAATTACAGGGTTCACTCCACTTT. Amino acids: CASKLQGSLHF.

The V gene is TRBV9, the J gene TRBJ1-6; no definite D call. This CDR3 region has 15 residues. Trimming removed 0 bases at V and 9 bases at J, with 13 bases between. Germline loops: CDR1 SGDLS, CDR2 YYNGEE. CDR3 protein: CASSVGAPVSSPLHF. The CDR3, as DNA: TGTGCCAGCAGCGTAGGAGCCCCCGTTAGTTCACCCCTCCACTTT. The variable domain in full, with the rest retrieved from reference TRBV9 and TRBJ1-6, is DSGVTQTPKHLITATGQRVTLRCSPRSGDLSVYWYQQSLDQGLQFLIQYYNGEERAKGNILERFSAQQFPDLHSELNLSSLELGDSALYFCASSVGAPVSSPLHFGNGTRLTVT.

This clone was seen only once. The chain joins TRBV29-1 to TRBJ1-2, with 7 bases identical to TRBD1. CDR1 is SQVTM, CDR2 ANQGSEA, per germline. J was trimmed by 3 bases and V by 6 bases; bases with no gene match: 10. The CDR3 totals 14 residues. CDR3 region: CSVADRRGDYGYTF. The CDR3, as DNA: TGCAGCGTGGCGGACAGGAGGGGTGACTATGGCTACACCTTC.

The V gene is TRBV5-6, the J gene TRBJ2-7; the match to TRBD2 covers 8 bases. Trimming at V came to 2 bases and at J to 1 base, leaving 17 bases not matched to a gene. The germline CDR1 and CDR2 sequences are SGHDT and YYEEEE. This CDR3 has 19 amino acids. In DNA, the CDR3 is TGTGCCAGCAGCTTTTTTTCTACCGTTCGGGGGGGTTTATCCTACGAGCAGTACTTC. This codes for CASSFFSTVRGGLSYEQYF.

The rearrangement uses TRBV29-1 and TRBJ1-2; 8 nucleotides line up with TRBD1. Germline V gives CDR1 SQVTM, CDR2 ANQGSEA. The CDR3 runs to 12 residues. V shed 4 bases and J 5 bases; nucleotides not matched to a gene: 3. The CDR3 DNA follows: TGCAGCGTTGGGACAGGGAGGTATGGCTACACCTTC. The encoded protein is CSVGTGRYGYTF.

V gene TRBV20-1 combines with J gene TRBJ2-1; TRBD1 is a possible D gene (6 bases). V dropped 5 bases and J dropped 10 bases, with 9 bases sitting between them. Germline CDR1 reads DFQATT; CDR2 reads SNEGSKA (reference sequence). This CDR3 has 10 residues. Here the CDR3 reads CSASGEEQFF. The CDR3 DNA reads as TGCAGTGCTTCAGGGGAGGAGCAGTTCTTC.

The V gene is TRBV7-2, the J gene TRBJ2-3; D is unclear. V shed 3 bases and J shed 2 bases, with 9 bases lying between them. Germline CDR1 SGHTA, CDR2 FQGNSA. This CDR3 comprises 14 residues. The CDR3 DNA is TGTGCCAGCAGCTTTCCTCCTTCCACAGATACGCAGTATTTT. Its translation: CASSFPPSTDTQYF.

The chain carries TRBV11-2 and TRBJ1-3; no clear D gene. Deletions cut 5 bases from V and 3 bases from J, with 5 bases between. Germline V gene sequence: CDR1 SGHAT, CDR2 FQNNGV. This CDR3 comprises 12 residues. The CDR3 sequence is CASSPSGNTIYF. The CDR3, as DNA: TGTGCCAGCAGCCCCAGTGGAAACACCATATATTTT. Full variable domain (outside the CDR3, taken from reference TRBV11-2 and TRBJ1-3): EAGVAQSPRYKIIEKRQSVAFWCNPISGHATLYWYQQILGQGPKLLIQFQNNGVVDDSQLPKDRFSAERLKGVDSTLKIQPAKLEDSAVYLCASSPSGNTIYFGEGSWLTVV.

The chain is built from TRBV2 and TRBJ1-1; D is perhaps TRBD1 (5 bases). V gave up 8 bases and J gave up 4 bases, with 23 bases separating them. The CDR3 spans 16 residues. Germline CDR1 and CDR2: SNHLY and FYNNEI. The CDR3 sequence: CASLKGGGGAVTEAFF. Written as DNA, the CDR3 is TGTGCCAGCCTCAAGGGAGGCGGTGGGGCAGTCACTGAAGCTTTCTTT.

The chain joins TRBV7-9 to TRBJ2-1; possibly TRBD1 for D (5 bases). V was clipped by 0 bases and J by 9 bases, with 9 bases between them. The CDR3 runs 13 residues. Germline-derived CDR1 and CDR2 are SEHNR and FQNEAQ (reference sequence). The CDR3 region is CASSLAGPGEQFF. CDR3 DNA: TGTGCCAGCAGCTTAGCGGGGCCAGGTGAGCAGTTCTTC.

The chain combines TRBV18 with TRBJ2-3, with D maybe TRBD1 (5 bases). The V gene's germline CDR1 is KGHSH and CDR2 LQKENI. V lost 3 bases to trimming and J lost 6 bases, with 28 bases between them. The CDR3 loop spans 19 amino acids. The CDR3 DNA sequence: TGTGCCAGCTCACCGATCCCCGGGTGGCGGTCGCTAAAGGGGGATACGCAGTATTTT. Amino acids: CASSPIPGWRSLKGDTQYF.

The chain is built from TRBV9 and TRBJ1-3; no firm D call. Trimming pared 2 bases from V and 1 base from J, leaving 10 bases between. CDR1 is SGDLS and CDR2 is YYNGEE in the germline V gene. CDR3 length equals 15 residues. The DNA of the CDR3 is TGTGCCAGCAGCGTGCAAGGGAGTTCTGGAAACACCATATATTTT. This gives the protein CASSVQGSSGNTIYF.